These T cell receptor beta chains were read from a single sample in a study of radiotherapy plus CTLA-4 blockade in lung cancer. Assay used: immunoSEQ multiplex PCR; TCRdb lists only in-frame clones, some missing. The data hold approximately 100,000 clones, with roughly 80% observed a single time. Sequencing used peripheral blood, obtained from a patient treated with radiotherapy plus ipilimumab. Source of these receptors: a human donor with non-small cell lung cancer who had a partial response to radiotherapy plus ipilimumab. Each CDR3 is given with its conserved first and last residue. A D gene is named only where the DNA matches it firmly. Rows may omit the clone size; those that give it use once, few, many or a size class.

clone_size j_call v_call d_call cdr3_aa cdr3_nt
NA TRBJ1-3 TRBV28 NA CASSTGTKRNTIYF TGTGCCAGCAGCACCGGGACTAAAAGAAACACCATATATTTT
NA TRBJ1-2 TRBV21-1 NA CASNDRANYGYTF TGTGCCAGCAACGACAGAGCTAACTATGGCTACACCTTC
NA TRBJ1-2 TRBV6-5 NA CASRIDSNSGYTF TGTGCCAGCAGAATTGACAGTAACTCCGGCTACACCTTC
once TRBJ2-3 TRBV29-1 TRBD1 CSGGTGSTTDTQYF TGCAGCGGCGGGACAGGGTCCACCACAGATACGCAGTATTTT
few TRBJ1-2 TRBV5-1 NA CASSFDTGWNGYTF TGCGCCAGCAGCTTTGATACAGGGTGGAATGGCTACACCTTC
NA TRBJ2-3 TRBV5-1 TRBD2 CASSLPASGSTDTQYF TGCGCCAGCAGCTTGCCCGCTAGCGGGAGCACAGATACGCAGTATTTT
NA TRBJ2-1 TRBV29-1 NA CSHVPRGYNEQFF TGCAGCCATGTTCCGCGGGGCTACAATGAGCAGTTCTTC
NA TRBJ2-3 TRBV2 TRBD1 CASSGDRGDTQYF TGTGCCAGCAGCGGGGACAGGGGAGATACGCAGTATTTT
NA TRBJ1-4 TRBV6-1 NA CASSVLSEKLFF TGTGCCAGCAGTGTCCTAAGTGAAAAACTGTTTTTT
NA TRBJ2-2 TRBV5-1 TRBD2 CASSSFSSGRAGTGELFF TGCGCCAGCAGCTCTTTCTCTAGCGGGAGGGCCGGCACCGGGGAGCTGTTTTTT
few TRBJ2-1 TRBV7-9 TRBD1 CASSLDRGPYNEQFF TGTGCCAGCAGCTTAGACAGGGGCCCCTACAATGAGCAGTTCTTC
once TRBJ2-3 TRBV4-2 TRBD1 CASSQDPSGQGRVTQYF TGTGCCAGCAGCCAAGATCCCAGTGGACAGGGGCGGGTTACGCAGTATTTT
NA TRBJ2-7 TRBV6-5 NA CASSYTPVGGSYEQYF TGTGCCAGCAGTTATACTCCGGTAGGGGGCTCCTACGAGCAGTACTTC